The count of the clone carrying this T cell receptor beta chain is one. The data stem from a study of blood T cell repertoires in COVID-19. Across the whole study: Donors in the United States, Italy and Spain gave samples during acute or convalescent COVID-19. From T cells, B-cell-depleted T cells, or PBMCs came the material, which was cDNA or gDNA.

As handled by the study authors: Using reference gene primer amplification, nucleated cell counts were estimated. Method: immunoSEQ multiplex PCR; TCRdb's copy keeps in-frame clones and lacks some. The V and J calls and clone size come from that table; D and trimming were worked out from the DNA. The data contain roughly 73,000 clones, 89% of them seen just once; the ten biggest clones take up approximately 9%. The clonotype comes from a man at least 80 years old with acute or convalescent COVID-19. The material sequenced was peripheral blood.

As DNA, the CDR3 is TGTGCCACCAGTGATTTCGGGAGGGCCAAAAATGAGCAGTTCTTC. Translated: CATSDFGRAKNEQFF. The V call is TRBV24-1, the J call TRBJ2-1; 8 bases are shared with TRBD2. Germline loops: CDR1 KGHDR, CDR2 SFDVKD. CDR3 length: 15 amino acids. Losses at the gene ends were 1 base for V and 7 bases for J; bases not matched to a gene: 5.